The 19 T cell receptor beta chains reported below all come from one sample, sequenced in a study of identifying expanded T cells in peripheral blood. Clones were read by immunoSEQ multiplex PCR, and TCRdb kept only the in-frame ones, dropping some. The sample lists just under 65,000 clones; approximately 87% were seen once. The sample comprised blood. Receptors were obtained from a person between 18 and 75 years old in good health.

This rearrangement joins TRBV4-1 to TRBJ2-1; 10 bases line up with TRBD2. Per the germline V gene, CDR1 is MGHRA and CDR2 is YSYEKL. The CDR3 has 15 residues. V shed 0 bases, J shed 14 bases, and the junction held 10 bases outside the gene matches. For the CDR3, the DNA is TGCGCCAGCAGCCAAGATCGGCAGCGGGGGGGCCTGGAGTTCTTC. Translation: CASSQDRQRGGLEFF.

The chain links TRBV28 to TRBJ1-1; TRBD1 is a possible D gene (5 bases). V lost 5 bases, J lost 2 bases, and 21 bases lay in between. This CDR3 spans 17 amino acids. Per the germline V gene, CDR1 is MDHEN and CDR2 is SYDVKM. The DNA of the CDR3 is TGTGCCAGCAGTCGCAGGACAAAAGGGTGGATAAACACTGAAGCTTTCTTT. Protein product: CASSRRTKGWINTEAFF.

The chain carries TRBV11-2 and TRBJ1-5; D call uncertain. CDR1 and CDR2 (germline): SGHAT, FQNNGV. The CDR3 runs to 13 residues. Trimming shortened V by 5 bases and J by 1 base, and 6 bases separated the two germline ends. CDR3 bases: TGTGCCAGCAGCCCTGGGAGCAATCAGCCCCAGCATTTT. Translating gives CASSPGSNQPQHF.

For the CDR3, the DNA is TGTGCCAGCAGACAGGGTAGGGACGAGCAGTACTTC. It yields the protein CASRQGRDEQYF. The J gene is TRBJ2-7, the V gene TRBV27, with a possible D match to TRBD1 (6 bases). This CDR3 spans 12 amino acids. V lost 6 bases and J 5 bases, leaving 11 bases between the germline ends. Germline CDR1 and CDR2: MNHEY and SMNVEV (reference sequence).

The chain combines TRBV5-1 with TRBJ2-1; TRBD2 matches at 7 bases. Germline V CDR1 and CDR2: SGHRS, YFSETQ. CDR3 length: 16 amino acids. V trimming: 6 bases; J trimming: 2 bases; junction bases outside the gene matches: 11. CDR3 loop: CASTKEGGGAYNEQFF. CDR3 DNA: TGCGCCAGCACTAAGGAGGGCGGGGGAGCCTACAATGAGCAGTTCTTC.

V gene TRBV14 combines with J gene TRBJ1-1; tentative D call: TRBD1 (5 bases). The V end lost 4 bases, the J end lost 4 bases, and 10 bases lay between the germline ends. Germline assignment: CDR1 SGHDN and CDR2 FVKESK. The CDR3 has 13 residues. CDR3 in DNA: TGTGCCAGCAGCCCAGGGACCCGCACTGAAGCTTTCTTT. Its protein is CASSPGTRTEAFF.

This clone was seen only a few times. V usage is TRBV11-2 and J usage is TRBJ1-1, with 9 bases matching TRBD1. Germline CDR1 SGHAT, CDR2 FQNNGV. Trimming removed 5 bases from V and 6 bases from J; junction bases left unmatched: 4. This CDR3 is 13 amino acids long. The CDR3 region has the DNA TGTGCCAGCAGCACCAACAGGGGGCCTGAAGCTTTCTTT. It codes for CASSTNRGPEAFF.

The chain joins TRBV6-9 to TRBJ1-3; 7 bases fit TRBD1. The CDR3 totals 13 residues. With 7 bases clipped from V and 4 bases from J, the junction kept 4 bases outside the gene matches. Germline V gene sequence: CDR1 MNHGY, CDR2 SVAAGI. CDR3 protein: CASNGTAGNTIYF. The DNA of the CDR3 is TGTGCCAGCAATGGGACAGCCGGAAACACCATATATTTT.

The J gene is TRBJ2-2, the V gene TRBV6-5; 12 bases are shared with TRBD1. The germline CDR1 and CDR2 sequences are MNHEY and SVGAGI. The CDR3 loop spans 15 amino acids. The V and J ends lost 5 bases and 6 bases, in that order; junction bases with no gene match: 4. CDR3 sequence (DNA): TGTGCCAGCAGTGGGGGACAGGGGGCGCCCGGGGAGCTGTTTTTT. As protein: CASSGGQGAPGELFF.

This clone was observed a few times. The V call is TRBV6-4, the J call TRBJ2-1; 8 nucleotides agree with TRBD2. V shed 4 bases, J shed 6 bases, and the junction held 11 bases outside the gene matches. Germline V gene lookup returns CDR1 MRHNA and CDR2 SNTAGT. The CDR3 is 16 amino acids. As DNA, the CDR3 is TGTGCCAGCAGTGCCAGGGCGGGGGGCGGTGGCAATGAGCAGTTCTTC. Translated: CASSARAGGGGNEQFF.

CDR3 nucleotide sequence: TGCGCCAGCAGCTTTACTAGCGGGGGGGTAAAAGAGACCCAGTACTTC. Translating it yields CASSFTSGGVKETQYF. V usage is TRBV5-1 and J usage is TRBJ2-5, with 13 bases matching TRBD2. Germline assignment: CDR1 SGHRS and CDR2 YFSETQ. The CDR3 spans 16 residues. The J segment lost 3 bases and the V segment lost 2 bases, leaving 4 bases of the junction unmatched.

The CDR3 sequence is CSVAGGLYQPQHF. The CDR3 nucleotides read TGCAGCGTTGCAGGGGGACTTTATCAGCCCCAGCATTTT. The genes are TRBV29-1 and TRBJ1-5, with TRBD1 identical over 7 bases. CDR1 and CDR2 (germline): SQVTM, ANQGSEA. The V and J ends lost 4 bases and 5 bases, in that order; junction bases with no gene match: 5. The CDR3 has 13 amino acids.

V and J are TRBV13 and TRBJ1-2; TRBD1 matches at 8 bases. This CDR3 comprises 14 residues. With 0 bases clipped from V and 10 bases from J, the junction kept 7 bases outside the gene matches. Looked up from germline, CDR1 is PRHDT and CDR2 is FYEKMQ (reference sequence). This CDR3 reads CASSLGRGTGFYTF. As DNA, the CDR3 is TGTGCCAGCAGCTTAGGCCGGGGGACAGGATTCTACACCTTC. Supplemented by reference TRBV13 and TRBJ1-2, the full variable domain reads AAGVIQSPRHLIKEKRETATLKCYPIPRHDTVYWYQQGPGQDPQFLISFYEKMQSDKGSIPDRFSAQQFSDYHSELNMSSLELGDSALYFCASSLGRGTGFYTFGSGTRLTVV.

The chain joins TRBV13 to TRBJ2-2; D might be TRBD2 (6 bases). This CDR3 spans 18 amino acids. The germline V and J ends were trimmed by 1 base and 0 bases, with 15 bases remaining between them. The germline gives CDR1 PRHDT, CDR2 FYEKMQ (reference sequence). The CDR3 DNA follows: TGTGCCAGCAGCTTAGTTCCAGGGACTGCTGCGAACACCGGGGAGCTGTTTTTT. The encoded protein is CASSLVPGTAANTGELFF.

The count of this clone is one. The chain is built from TRBV18 and TRBJ1-5; D is unclear. Deletions cut 3 bases from V and 0 bases from J, with 9 bases between. CDR1 and CDR2 from the germline V gene are KGHSH and LQKENI. The CDR3 runs 15 residues. This chain's CDR3 is CASSPDQISNQPQHF. The CDR3 DNA reads TGTGCCAGCTCACCCGACCAAATTAGCAATCAGCCCCAGCATTTT.

This rearrangement joins TRBV7-9 to TRBJ1-4; D not resolved. The V gene's germline CDR1 is SEHNR and CDR2 FQNEAQ (reference sequence). There are 14 residues in the CDR3. Trimming cost V 6 bases and J 8 bases, with 16 bases left between them. The CDR3 region has the DNA TGTGCCAGCAGTTTATCCTCCGGCGGGGAAAAACTGTTTTTT. Amino acids: CASSLSSGGEKLFF.

The V and J genes are TRBV28 and TRBJ2-5, with 7 bases matching TRBD1. The DNA end is a closer match to TRBJ2-7, so the J assignment may be wrong. CDR1 and CDR2 from the germline V gene are MDHEN and SYDVKM. CDR3 length: 14 residues. The CDR3 region has the DNA TGTGCCAGCACCCTCGGACAGGTCACCTACGAGCAGTACTTC. As protein: CASTLGQVTYEQYF.

This clone came up a few times. This rearrangement joins TRBV6-1 to TRBJ1-2, with D maybe TRBD1 (5 bases). V shed 1 base and J shed 7 bases, with 22 bases lying between them. The CDR3 length is 17 residues. Germline-derived CDR1 and CDR2 are MNHNS and SASEGT. CDR3 protein: CASSEGQGMLIAGGYTF. DNA for the CDR3: TGTGCCAGCAGTGAAGGTCAGGGTATGCTGATCGCGGGTGGCTACACCTTC.

The rearrangement links TRBV6-5 to TRBJ2-7; TRBD2 aligns across 9 bases. The CDR3 loop spans 15 amino acids. V was pared by 5 bases and J by 2 bases, with 7 bases of the junction left unmatched. From germline, CDR1 is MNHEY and CDR2 SVGAGI. The CDR3 region has the DNA TGTGCCAGCAGTCGGACCTCTAGCGGGACCTACGAGCAGTACTTC. Translated: CASSRTSSGTYEQYF.